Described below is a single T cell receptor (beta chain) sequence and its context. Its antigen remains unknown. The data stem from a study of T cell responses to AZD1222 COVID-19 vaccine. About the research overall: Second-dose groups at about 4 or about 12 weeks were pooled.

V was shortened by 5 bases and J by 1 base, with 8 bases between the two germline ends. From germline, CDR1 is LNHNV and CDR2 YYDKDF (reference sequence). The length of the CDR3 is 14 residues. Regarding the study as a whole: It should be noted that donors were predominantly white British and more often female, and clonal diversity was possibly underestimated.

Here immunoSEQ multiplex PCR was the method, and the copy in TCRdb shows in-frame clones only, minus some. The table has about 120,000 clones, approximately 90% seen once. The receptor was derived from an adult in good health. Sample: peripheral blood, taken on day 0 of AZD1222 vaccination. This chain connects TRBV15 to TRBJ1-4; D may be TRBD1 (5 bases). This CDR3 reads CATSSGGTNEKLFF. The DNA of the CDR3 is TGTGCCACCAGCTCGGGGGGAACTAATGAAAAACTGTTTTTT.